These T cell receptor beta chains were read from a single sample in a study of T cell changes during pregnancy in multiple sclerosis. Profiling relied on immunoSEQ multiplex PCR, and the TCRdb table lists in-frame clones only, not all of them. Of fewer than 70,000 clones listed, around 94% are singletons. Sequenced material: CD8+ T cells from peripheral blood mononuclear cells, taken in the third trimester of pregnancy. These receptors were obtained from a female donor in good health, enrolled as a control in a pregnancy study. CDR3s include the opening cysteine and the closing phenylalanine or tryptophan. A D gene is named only where the DNA matches it firmly. The size entry is marked missing in some rows and otherwise reads once, few, many or a size class.

>TRBJ1-2|.|TRBV30|.
CAWGTGHPGNYGYTF
TGTGCCTGGGGAACGGGACATCCTGGGAACTATGGCTACACCTTC
>TRBJ2-7|.|TRBV19|.
CASSIDRTGTYEQYF
TGTGCCAGTAGTATAGATCGGACTGGGACCTACGAGCAGTACTTC
>TRBJ1-5|.|TRBV6-6|.
CASSYWTDSNQPQHF
TGTGCCAGCAGTTACTGGACTGATAGCAATCAGCCCCAGCATTTT
>TRBJ1-1|TRBD1|TRBV5-6|.
CASRGGTGWNTEAFF
TGTGCCAGCAGAGGGGGGACAGGGTGGAACACTGAAGCTTTCTTT
>TRBJ2-1|.|TRBV27|once
CASNLAASSYNEQFF
TGTGCCAGCAACTTAGCGGCGAGCTCCTACAATGAGCAGTTCTTC
>TRBJ1-3|.|TRBV12-5|.
CASGSSNLTEHHTIYF
TGTGCTAGTGGTTCCTCGAACCTTACCGAACATCACACCATATATTTT
>TRBJ1-1|.|TRBV27|.
CATTRGGPRTEAFF
TGTGCGACCACGAGGGGGGGGCCGCGCACTGAAGCTTTCTTT
>TRBJ2-1|.|TRBV15|.
CATSRDNGGRGDEQFF
TGTGCCACCAGCAGAGATAACGGGGGGCGTGGGGATGAGCAGTTCTTC
>TRBJ2-3|.|TRBV10-3|.
CAISESWQGGGSDTQYF
TGTGCCATCAGTGAGTCATGGCAGGGAGGGGGGTCGGATACGCAGTATTTT
>TRBJ2-7|TRBD2|TRBV7-8|.
CASSPVGGNYEQYF
TGTGCCAGCAGCCCGGTCGGGGGGAATTACGAGCAGTACTTC
>TRBJ2-7|TRBD1|TRBV19|.
CASRQGTYEQYF
TGTGCCAGTCGACAGGGAACCTACGAGCAGTACTTC
>TRBJ2-1|TRBD1|TRBV5-4|once
CASSLDRGENNEQFF
TGTGCCAGCAGCTTGGACAGGGGCGAAAACAATGAGCAGTTCTTC
>TRBJ2-7|TRBD2|TRBV30|.
CAWNSGEGEQYF
TGTGCCTGGAATTCCGGGGAGGGCGAGCAGTACTTC
>TRBJ1-5|TRBD1|TRBV5-6|once
CASSEFLGQDEDQPQHF
TGTGCCAGCAGTGAATTTTTAGGACAGGATGAAGATCAGCCCCAGCATTTT
>TRBJ1-2|TRBD1|TRBV6-1|.
CASSEAATGGYGYTF
TGTGCCAGCAGTGAAGCTGCCACAGGGGGCTATGGCTACACCTTC
>TRBJ1-2|TRBD1|TRBV7-6|.
CASSSDRVHNYGYTF
TGTGCCAGCAGCTCGGACAGGGTCCATAACTATGGCTACACCTTC
>TRBJ1-6|.|TRBV15|.
CATSTRGGAGSYNSPLHF
TGTGCCACCAGCACACGGGGGGGGGCCGGCTCCTATAATTCACCCCTCCACTTT
>TRBJ1-3|.|TRBV10-3|.
CAISGAATGNTIYF
TGTGCCATCAGTGGGGCTGCCACTGGAAACACCATATATTTT
>TRBJ2-1|.|TRBV19|.
CASSPGLDEQFF
TGTGCCAGTAGTCCAGGGTTGGATGAGCAGTTCTTC
>TRBJ2-2|.|TRBV29-1|.
CSVEGGWDTGELFF
TGCAGCGTTGAGGGGGGATGGGACACCGGGGAGCTGTTTTTT
>TRBJ1-1|.|TRBV18|few
CASSPSPGYEAFF
TGTGCCAGCTCACCATCCCCCGGTTATGAAGCTTTCTTT
>TRBJ1-1|.|TRBV19|.
CATGTGGNTEAFF
TGTGCCACTGGGACGGGAGGGAACACTGAAGCTTTCTTT
>TRBJ1-4|.|TRBV19|.
CASSIPSNEKLFF
TGTGCCAGTAGTATCCCTTCTAATGAAAAACTGTTTTTT
>TRBJ2-5|.|TRBV7-8|.
CASSLRFGQQETQYF
TGTGCCAGCAGCTTAAGATTTGGACAGCAGGAGACCCAGTACTTC
>TRBJ1-1|TRBD1|TRBV29-1|.
CSVEQLTGGLEAFF
TGCAGCGTCGAACAACTGACAGGGGGCTTGGAAGCTTTCTTT
>TRBJ1-2|TRBD1|TRBV2|.
CASRAGQGWAGYGYTF
TGTGCCAGCAGAGCTGGACAGGGCTGGGCTGGGTATGGCTACACCTTC
>TRBJ2-1|.|TRBV21-1|.
CASSARLAGGRREQFF
TGTGCCAGCAGCGCCCGACTAGCGGGGGGGAGGCGGGAGCAGTTCTTC
>TRBJ2-1|.|TRBV6-5|.
CASSYGGVGSYNEQFF
TGTGCCAGCAGTTACGGAGGGGTCGGATCCTACAATGAGCAGTTCTTC
>TRBJ1-6|.|TRBV25-1|few
CASSEWIGQNSPLHF
TGTGCCAGCAGTGAATGGATTGGACAGAATTCACCCCTCCACTTT
>TRBJ1-1|.|TRBV7-9|.
CASSSEQGVMNTEAFF
TGTGCCAGCAGCTCCGAACAGGGAGTTATGAACACTGAAGCTTTCTTT
>TRBJ2-1|.|TRBV7-9|.
CASSLGGAPEQFF
TGTGCCAGCAGCTTAGGAGGTGCTCCCGAGCAGTTCTTC
>TRBJ2-7|TRBD2|TRBV7-3|.
CASSWSGGPSYEQYF
TGTGCCAGCAGCTGGAGCGGGGGGCCTTCCTACGAGCAGTACTTC
>TRBJ2-3|TRBD2|TRBV27|.
CASTAGGLTDTQYF
TGTGCCAGCACGGCGGGGGGGCTGACAGATACGCAGTATTTT
>TRBJ2-7|.|TRBV27|.
CASSFRGTGYEQYF
TGTGCCAGCAGTTTTAGGGGAACGGGCTACGAGCAGTACTTC
>TRBJ2-7|.|TRBV9|.
CASSVERDLGPYEQYF
TGTGCCAGCAGCGTAGAAAGGGACTTGGGACCCTACGAGCAGTACTTC
>TRBJ2-7|TRBD1|TRBV19|.
CASSPTGISYEQYF
TGTGCCAGTAGTCCGACAGGGATCTCCTACGAGCAGTACTTC
>TRBJ1-1|.|TRBV9|.
CASSARSGGSTEAFF
TGTGCCAGCAGCGCCCGATCGGGGGGGAGCACTGAAGCTTTCTTT
>TRBJ2-7|TRBD2|TRBV4-2|once
CASSQVAGVYEQYF
TGTGCCAGCAGCCAAGTGGCGGGGGTGTACGAGCAGTACTTC
>TRBJ2-1|TRBD2|TRBV5-1|.
CASSSGLDNGQFF
TGCGCCAGCAGCTCGGGACTAGACAATGGGCAGTTCTTC
>TRBJ1-1|TRBD1|TRBV10-3|.
CAISSTTGLTEAFF
TGTGCCATCAGTTCTACGACAGGGTTGACTGAAGCTTTCTTT
>TRBJ2-7|TRBD2|TRBV27|.
CASSLQGLAGVYEQYF
TGTGCCAGCAGTTTACAGGGACTAGCGGGGGTCTACGAGCAGTACTTC
>TRBJ2-3|TRBD2|TRBV4-3|once
CASSQEVLAGTDTQYF
TGCGCCAGCAGCCAAGAGGTCCTAGCGGGCACAGATACGCAGTATTTT
>TRBJ2-7|TRBD2|TRBV29-1|.
CSVEDKAGGPYEQYF
TGCAGCGTTGAAGATAAGGCGGGGGGCCCCTACGAGCAGTACTTC
>TRBJ1-1|TRBD1|TRBV7-2|.
CASSLEGTGGDTEAFF
TGTGCCAGCAGCTTAGAGGGGACAGGGGGGGACACTGAAGCTTTCTTT
>TRBJ1-1|.|TRBV27|.
CASRRGNTEAFF
TGTGCCAGCAGGCGAGGGAACACTGAAGCTTTCTTT
>TRBJ2-4|.|TRBV27|.
CASSSRLAKNIQYF
TGTGCCAGCAGTTCCCGACTAGCCAAAAACATTCAGTACTTC
>TRBJ1-2|TRBD1|TRBV27|once
CASSDVGQNYGYTF
TGTGCCAGCAGTGACGTGGGACAGAACTATGGCTACACCTTC
>TRBJ2-1|.|TRBV7-2|.
CASSLGSYGVGSYNEQFF
TGTGCCAGCAGCCTCGGAAGTTACGGGGTGGGGTCCTACAATGAGCAGTTCTTC
>TRBJ1-2|.|TRBV27|.
CASSLAGGNYGYTF
TGTGCCAGCAGTTTAGCGGGGGGCAACTATGGCTACACCTTC
>TRBJ2-5|.|TRBV7-2|.
CASSSLMWGPQETQYF
TGTGCCAGCAGCTCCCTTATGTGGGGGCCTCAAGAGACCCAGTACTTC
>TRBJ1-3|.|TRBV11-2|.
CASSPAGDTIYF
TGTGCCAGCAGCCCCGCGGGGGACACCATATATTTT
>TRBJ1-1|.|TRBV7-9|.
CASGKTGNTEAFF
TGTGCCAGCGGAAAAACAGGGAACACTGAAGCTTTCTTT
>TRBJ1-5|.|TRBV21-1|.
CASSFDILSNQPQHF
TGTGCCAGCAGCTTCGACATCCTTAGCAATCAGCCCCAGCATTTT
>TRBJ2-1|.|TRBV9|few
CASSVGDSSSYNEQFF
TGTGCCAGCAGCGTCGGTGACTCAAGCTCCTACAATGAGCAGTTCTTC
>TRBJ1-6|TRBD1|TRBV6-4|.
CASSVGTGEGSPLHF
TGTGCCAGCAGTGTCGGGACAGGGGAAGGTTCACCCCTCCACTTT
>TRBJ1-1|TRBD1|TRBV27|.
CASSLGTGGTEAFF
TGTGCCAGCAGTTTAGGGACAGGGGGAACTGAAGCTTTCTTT
>TRBJ1-3|.|TRBV7-9|.
CASSPRAGSGNTIYF
TGTGCCAGCAGCCCCCGGGCGGGCTCTGGAAACACCATATATTTT
>TRBJ2-5|.|TRBV6-5|.
CASSGQQETQYF
TGTGCCAGCAGCGGACAGCAAGAGACCCAGTACTTC
>TRBJ1-1|.|TRBV27|.
CASSDNGVGEAFF
TGTGCCAGCAGTGACAACGGGGTTGGTGAAGCTTTCTTT